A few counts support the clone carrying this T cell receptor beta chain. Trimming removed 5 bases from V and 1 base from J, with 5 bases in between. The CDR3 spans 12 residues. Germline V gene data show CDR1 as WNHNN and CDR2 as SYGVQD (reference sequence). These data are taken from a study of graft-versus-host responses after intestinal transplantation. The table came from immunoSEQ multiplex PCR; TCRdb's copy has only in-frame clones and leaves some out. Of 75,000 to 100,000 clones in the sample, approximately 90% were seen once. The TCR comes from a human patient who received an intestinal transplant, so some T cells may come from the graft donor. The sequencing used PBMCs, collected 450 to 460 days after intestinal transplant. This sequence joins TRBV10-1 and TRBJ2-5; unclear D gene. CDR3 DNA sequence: TGCGCCAGCAGTCCGACCCAAGAGACCCAGTACTTC. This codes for CASSPTQETQYF.